Below are 11 T cell receptor beta chains sequenced from a single sample in a study of blood T cell repertoires in COVID-19. Assay used: immunoSEQ multiplex PCR; TCRdb lists only in-frame clones, some missing. The sample lists about 200,000 clones, 86% occurring once. The sample comprised peripheral blood. Every receptor here comes from a woman aged 70-85 years with acute or convalescent COVID-19.

This sequence joins TRBV7-6 and TRBJ2-7; 7 nucleotides align to TRBD2. The V gene end was trimmed by 1 base and the J gene end by 0 bases; junction bases not matched to a gene: 3. Germline V lookup: CDR1 SGHVS, CDR2 FNYEAQ. This CDR3 region has 15 residues. CDR3 sequence: CASSLGTSSSYEQYF. Written as DNA, the CDR3 is TGTGCCAGCAGCTTAGGGACTAGTAGCTCCTACGAGCAGTACTTC.

V gene TRBV12-5 combines with J gene TRBJ1-4; TRBD1 matches 8 bases. The germline V gene has CDR1 LGHNT and CDR2 FRNRAP. The CDR3 consists of 19 residues. With V trimmed by 2 bases and J by 0 bases, 11 bases remained unmatched. In nucleotides, the CDR3 is TGTGCTAGTGGTTTGTTTGGACAGGGACTAACCTCAACTAATGAAAAACTGTTTTTT. This sequence encodes CASGLFGQGLTSTNEKLFF.

This chain connects TRBV27 to TRBJ1-1; 9 bases are shared with TRBD1. V shed 6 bases, J shed 4 bases, and the junction held 3 bases outside the gene matches. The CDR3 has 13 amino acids. In germline, CDR1 is MNHEY, CDR2 SMNVEV (reference sequence). The chain's CDR3 is CASRKTGGTEAFF. The CDR3, as DNA: TGTGCCAGCAGAAAGACAGGGGGCACTGAAGCTTTCTTT.

CDR3 sequence reads: CASRMDRADEQYF. CDR3 bases: TGCGCCAGCAGGATGGACAGGGCAGACGAGCAGTACTTC. The chain is built from TRBV5-1 and TRBJ2-7; 8 bases align to TRBD1. Germline V gene lookup returns CDR1 SGHRS and CDR2 YFSETQ. Unmatched junction bases numbered 6, after V lost 5 bases and J lost 5 bases. This CDR3 contains 13 residues.

This clone came up once. The chain joins TRBV3-1 (or the pseudogene TRBV3-2) to TRBJ2-1; 13 bases line up with TRBD2. Per the germline V gene, CDR1 is LGHDT and CDR2 is YNNKEL (reference sequence). The trim removed 4 bases at V and 4 bases at J, leaving 10 bases unmatched. There are 18 residues in the CDR3. CDR3 sequence (DNA): TGTGCCAGCAGCCCGAGGGTGACGGGACTAGCGGGATACAATGAGCAGTTCTTC. It encodes CASSPRVTGLAGYNEQFF.

This clone occurred once. The chain uses TRBV5-1 and TRBJ2-1; 13 nucleotides match TRBD2. Trimming removed 3 bases from V and 9 bases from J; junction bases left unmatched: 6. The CDR3 spans 15 residues. The V gene's germline CDR1 is SGHRS and CDR2 YFSETQ. This CDR3 reads CASSSGLAGAGEQFF. DNA of the CDR3: TGCGCCAGCAGCTCAGGACTAGCGGGAGCGGGTGAGCAGTTCTTC.

J is TRBJ2-5 and V is TRBV7-2; 7 bases match TRBD2. This CDR3 has 16 residues. The J segment lost 4 bases and the V segment lost 5 bases, leaving 13 bases of the junction unmatched. The germline CDR1 and CDR2 sequences are SGHTA and FQGNSA. The CDR3 region has the DNA TGTGCCAGCAGCCCCCAATGGGGGAGGGCATCAGAGACCCAGTACTTC. This encodes CASSPQWGRASETQYF.

V usage is TRBV2 and J usage is TRBJ1-4; 7 nucleotides match TRBD1. With V trimmed by 6 bases and J by 1 base, 5 bases remained unmatched. Germline assignment: CDR1 SNHLY and CDR2 FYNNEI. This CDR3 contains 15 residues. The chain's CDR3 is CASRENRGTNEKLFF. In nucleotides, the CDR3 is TGTGCCAGCAGAGAAAACAGGGGAACTAATGAAAAACTGTTTTTT.

The chain employs TRBV9 and TRBJ1-4; D gene uncertain. In germline, CDR1 is SGDLS, CDR2 YYNGEE. This CDR3 is 14 amino acids long. The V and J ends lost 3 bases and 8 bases respectively, with 14 bases between them. The CDR3 region has the DNA TGTGCCAGCAGCGGCCAGGCGGGTTTCGAAAAACTGTTTTTT. It yields the protein CASSGQAGFEKLFF.

The chain has TRBV7-2 and TRBJ1-3, with a tentative D call TRBD1 (6 bases). CDR3 size: 15 residues. The V end lost 7 bases, the J end lost 4 bases, and 17 bases lay between the germline ends. Per germline, CDR1 SGHTA and CDR2 FQGNSA. CDR3 protein: CASILTQGSGNTIYF. In DNA form, the CDR3 reads TGTGCCAGCATCCTAACACAGGGCTCAGGAAACACCATATATTTT.

The chain is built from TRBV12-3 or TRBV12-4 and TRBJ1-1; D possibly corresponds to TRBD1 (6 bases). The CDR3 has 13 amino acids. V lost 6 bases and J lost 4, with 12 bases in between. The CDR3 sequence is CASSPDSSTEAFF. The CDR3 nucleotides are TGTGCCAGCAGCCCGGACAGCAGCACTGAAGCTTTCTTT.